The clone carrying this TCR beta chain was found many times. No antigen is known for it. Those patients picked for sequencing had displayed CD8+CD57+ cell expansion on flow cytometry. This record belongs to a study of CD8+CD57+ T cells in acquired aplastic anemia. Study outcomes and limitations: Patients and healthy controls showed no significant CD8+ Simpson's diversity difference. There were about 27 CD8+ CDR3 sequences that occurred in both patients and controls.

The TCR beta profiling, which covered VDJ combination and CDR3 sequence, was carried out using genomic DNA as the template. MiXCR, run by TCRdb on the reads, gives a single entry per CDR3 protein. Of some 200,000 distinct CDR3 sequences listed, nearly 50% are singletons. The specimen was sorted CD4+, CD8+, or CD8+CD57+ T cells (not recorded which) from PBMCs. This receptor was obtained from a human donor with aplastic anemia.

The CDR3 is CASSVGTEETQYF. The CDR3 nucleotides read TGTGCCAGCAGCGTAGGGACAGAAGAGACCCAGTACTTC. The genes are TRBV5-6 and TRBJ2-5; 7 positions match TRBD1. Unmatched junction bases numbered 3, after V lost 4 bases and J lost 3 bases. Per germline, CDR1 SGHDT and CDR2 YYEEEE. There are 13 residues in the CDR3.